At least ten counts were recorded for the clone carrying this T cell receptor (beta chain). The antigen remains undetermined. The data are from a study of Ad26.COV2.S vaccination and SARS-CoV-2 variants. TCRdb's table, derived via immunoSEQ multiplex PCR, lists solely in-frame clones and lacks some. The table has about 350,000 clones, roughly 81% seen once. Per germline, CDR1 SEHNR and CDR2 FQNEAQ (reference sequence). Trimming took 5 bases from V and 0 from J, leaving 11 bases between them. The CDR3 contains 16 residues. Study findings and constraints: Vaccine and placebo recipients had similar non-spike TCR breadth.

Treatment here: around 19 received Ad26.COV2.S at low or high dose, single or two shots; 5 received placebo; per-sample allocation not given. Day 63 following the first vaccine or placebo injection was when the samples were taken. The administered vaccine (an Ad26 vector) expressed Wuhan-strain SARS-CoV-2 spike. The TCR was taken from a person aged 18-60 years who received the Ad26.COV2.S COVID-19 vaccine or a placebo. Material: peripheral blood, obtained in a trial of Ad26.COV2.S vaccine versus placebo. The chain couples TRBV7-9 to TRBJ2-6; D is ambiguous. CDR3 in amino acids: CASSPTYISGANVLTF. The CDR3 bases are TGTGCCAGCAGCCCAACCTATATCTCTGGGGCCAACGTCCTGACTTTC.